This is a list of T cell receptor beta chains from one sample in a study. TCRdb fed the reads into MiXCR, producing one record per CDR3 protein. In the table there are some 15,000 distinct CDR3 sequences, around 35% of which are singletons. Sequenced material: blood. These receptors were obtained from a human donor. Both conserved end residues are part of each CDR3. The D gene is left open where the match is weak. Size tells how often a clone was seen (once, few, many) or the class of an expanded clone, and some rows leave it out.

d_call	cdr3_length	v_call	j_call	clone_size	cdr3_nt	cdr3_aa
.	12	TRBV12-3/TRBV12-4	TRBJ2-5	many	TGTGCCAGCAGTGTGGGCGCGGGGACCCAGTACTTC	CASSVGAGTQYF
.	13	TRBV28	TRBJ1-4	many	TGTGCCAGCAGTTTAGTGGGGAATGAAAAACTGTTTTTT	CASSLVGNEKLFF
.	12	TRBV18	TRBJ2-7	many	TGTGCCAGCTCACCACAGAGCGGCCGGCAGTACTTC	CASSPQSGRQYF
TRBD1	13	TRBV18	TRBJ1-1	medium-sized	TGTGCCAGCTCACCACTGACAGGGATTGAAGCTTTCTTT	CASSPLTGIEAFF
.	14	TRBV10-3	TRBJ1-4	many	TGTGCCATCAGTGAAGAACTGACTAATGAAAAACTGTTTTTT	CAISEELTNEKLFF
TRBD2	15	TRBV28	TRBJ2-7	few	TGTGCCAGCAGTTTCCGAAGCGGGAGAGTCCGGGAGCAGTACTTC	CASSFRSGRVREQYF
TRBD2	14	TRBV29-1	TRBJ2-3	many	TGCAGCGTTGAAGATCGCGGGAGGCCAGATACGCAGTATTTT	CSVEDRGRPDTQYF
.	16	TRBV4-2	TRBJ2-5	.	TGTGCCAGCAGCCAAGATGGGACCCAGTACCAAGAGACCCAGTACTTC	CASSQDGTQYQETQYF
.	18	TRBV4-3	TRBJ1-6	.	TGCGCCAGCAGCCAAGATAAACCTAGCGGGTCCCTAAATTCACCCCTCCACTTT	CASSQDKPSGSLNSPLHF
.	18	TRBV29-1	TRBJ1-2	.	TGCAGCAGTTCGATAAGCGGCCGCCATGGAGGGTTGGGCTATGGCTACACCTTC	CSSSISGRHGGLGYGYTF
.	14	TRBV30	TRBJ1-3	medium-sized	TGTGCCTGGAGTTACGCTAACTCTGGAAACACCATATATTTT	CAWSYANSGNTIYF
TRBD1	14	TRBV5-6	TRBJ2-7	.	TGTGCCAGCAGAAGACAGGGGTTCACCGGGGAGCAGTACTTC	CASRRQGFTGEQYF
.	14	TRBV18	TRBJ1-4	many	TGTGCCAGCTCCCCCCGGGGGGCGAGTGAAAAACTGTTTTTT	CASSPRGASEKLFF
.	15	TRBV4-3	TRBJ1-5	.	TGCGCCAGCAGCCCTGATGTATCGGGGAATCAGCCCCAGCATTTT	CASSPDVSGNQPQHF
.	15	TRBV4-2	TRBJ2-7	.	TGTGCCAGCAGCCAAGCACGGGTAGGGGCCTACGAGCAGTACTTC	CASSQARVGAYEQYF
.	15	TRBV4-2	TRBJ1-5	.	TGTGCCAGCAGCCGAGGGGGGCTCGGCAATCAGCCCCAGCATTTT	CASSRGGLGNQPQHF
.	14	TRBV29-1	TRBJ2-2	.	TGCAGCAGTTCGATAAGCGGCCGCCGGAGGGAGCTGTTTTTT	CSSSISGRRRELFF
TRBD1	17	TRBV4-3	TRBJ1-2	many	TGCGCCAGCAGCCAAGAGGTTTGGGGGACAGGGTTCTATGGCTACACCTTC	CASSQEVWGTGFYGYTF
TRBD2	15	TRBV20-1	TRBJ2-5	.	TGCAGTGCTAGTTCGGCTAGCGGGGTAACCTACGATCTGTTCTTC	CSASSASGVTYDLFF
.	12	TRBV29-1	TRBJ1-2	medium-sized	TGCAGCGTTGTGGAAACTAACTATGGCTACACCTTC	CSVVETNYGYTF
TRBD1	14	TRBV23-1	TRBJ1-2	.	TGCGCCAGCAGTCAACTGGACAGGGACTATGGCTACACCTTC	CASSQLDRDYGYTF
.	13	TRBV4-2	TRBJ2-5	many	TGTGCCAGCAGCTGGGGGTCAAAGGGGGCCCAGTACTTC	CASSWGSKGAQYF
.	16	TRBV29-1	TRBJ1-3	.	TGCAGCGTTGAACCCCCACGGTTCGCCTCTGGAAACACCATATATTTT	CSVEPPRFASGNTIYF
.	15	TRBV29-1	TRBJ2-7	medium-sized	TGCAGCGTTGCCATTATACATGGGGGTGCCTACGAGCAGTACTTC	CSVAIIHGGAYEQYF
.	13	TRBV7-6	TRBJ2-7	many	TGTGCCAGCAGCTCGCACGAGGCCTACGAGCAGTACTTC	CASSSHEAYEQYF
.	18	TRBV4-3	TRBJ2-1	.	TGCGCCAGCAGCCTAATCCGACAGAGAGAATATGGCTACAATGAGCAGTTCTTC	CASSLIRQREYGYNEQFF
.	15	TRBV18	TRBJ2-2	.	TGTGCCAGCTCTCAAAGGACGTTGAACACCGGGGAGCTGTTTTTT	CASSQRTLNTGELFF
.	14	TRBV20-1	TRBJ1-5	.	TGCAGTGCTCACCTACAGGGAGAGGATCAGCCCCAGCATTTT	CSAHLQGEDQPQHF
TRBD2	16	TRBV20-1	TRBJ2-1	.	TGCAGTGCTAGGAATCCGGGACTAGCGGACTACAATGAGCAGTTCTTC	CSARNPGLADYNEQFF
.	13	TRBV29-1	TRBJ2-1	medium-sized	TGCAGCGTTGAACAGGGGGGGTACAATGAGCAGTTCTTC	CSVEQGGYNEQFF
.	10	TRBV30	TRBJ2-1	.	TGTGCCCAGAGGTATAGTGAGCAGTTCTTC	CAQRYSEQFF
.	15	TRBV25-1	TRBJ1-6	.	TGTGCCAGCAGTGGGGGAGGGAGAGGCAATCAGCCCCTCCACTTT	CASSGGGRGNQPLHF
.	18	TRBV4-3	TRBJ2-3	.	TGCGCCAGCAGCCAAGATCGGAAGGCCTCCATTCTCACAGATACGCAGTATTTT	CASSQDRKASILTDTQYF
.	14	TRBV4-2	TRBJ1-1	once	TGTGCCAGCAGCCGAGATATCGGGAACACTGAAGCTTTCTTT	CASSRDIGNTEAFF
.	14	TRBV15	TRBJ2-7	medium-sized	TGTGCCACCAGCAGAGATGCGGTAACGGGGGAGCAGTACTTC	CATSRDAVTGEQYF
.	14	TRBV30	TRBJ2-3	.	TGTGCCATGGAGGGTCCCGACAGCACAGATACGCAGTATTTT	CAMEGPDSTDTQYF
.	16	TRBV4-3	TRBJ2-7	.	TGCGCCAGCAGCCACGAATTTACAGGGACTTCCTACGAGCAGTACTTC	CASSHEFTGTSYEQYF
TRBD1	15	TRBV14	TRBJ1-1	medium-sized	TGTGCCAGCAGCCAATGGACAGGCATGAACACTGAAGCTTTCTTT	CASSQWTGMNTEAFF
TRBD1	18	TRBV4-3	TRBJ1-4	many	TGCGCCAGCAGCCAAGTTCAATTCACCGGGACAGGGAACGAAAAACTGTTTTTT	CASSQVQFTGTGNEKLFF
TRBD1	14	TRBV29-1	TRBJ2-1	.	TGCAGCGTTGTACCCGGGACAGGGAGGAATGAGCAGTTCTTC	CSVVPGTGRNEQFF
TRBD2	14	TRBV7-6	TRBJ2-1	many	TGTGCCAGCAGCTTATCCGGACTAGCCAATGAGCAGTTCTTC	CASSLSGLANEQFF
.	12	TRBV29-1	TRBJ2-2	medium-sized	TGCAGCGTTTCGCGGACGGCCGGGGAGCTGTTTTTT	CSVSRTAGELFF
TRBD1	13	TRBV29-1	TRBJ1-5	.	TGCAGCGTTGGATGGACAGGGAGGGAGACCCAGCATTTT	CSVGWTGRETQHF
.	15	TRBV30	TRBJ2-1	.	TGTGCCTGGAGCACCAGTAAAGTCGGGAGTCATGAGCAGTTCTTC	CAWSTSKVGSHEQFF
TRBD1	16	TRBV4-3	TRBJ1-4	.	TGCGCCAGCAGCCAAGGCCCGGACAGGGCGGGAGAAAAACTGTTTTTT	CASSQGPDRAGEKLFF
TRBD2	16	TRBV4-2	TRBJ2-1	many	TGTGCCAGCAGCCAAGATACAAGCGGGGCCTACAATGAGCAGTTCTTC	CASSQDTSGAYNEQFF
.	14	TRBV4-3	TRBJ2-7	medium-sized	TGCGCCAGCAGCCAAGACCCGTTTACCTACGAGCAGTACTTC	CASSQDPFTYEQYF
TRBD2	13	TRBV29-1	TRBJ2-7	many	TGCAGCGTTGAAGCTAGCGGGAGTCGTGAGCAGTACTTC	CSVEASGSREQYF
TRBD2	19	TRBV4-3	TRBJ2-3	few	TGCGCCAGCAGCCAAGAGCGGACCGCTAGCGGGGGACCCACAGATACGCAGTATTTT	CASSQERTASGGPTDTQYF
.	13	TRBV4-3	TRBJ1-2	many	TGCGCCAGCAGCCAAGATCGTTCCGGAACCACTACCTTC	CASSQDRSGTTTF